This T cell receptor beta chain was found in a study of T cell responses to AZD1222 COVID-19 vaccine. At the level of the study: The analysis combined second doses at about 4 or about 12 weeks. Notes on the study in general: Recipients of two AZD1222 doses showed rising Spike-specific TCR breadth and depth.

Details on this clone: Its antigen is still unknown.

Sequencing was performed with immunoSEQ multiplex PCR; in TCRdb, only in-frame clones are kept and a portion is missing. The table includes more than 150,000 clones, 90% detected once. J lost 5 bases, V lost 9 bases, and 6 bases had no gene match. CDR3 size: 14 residues. Germline V gene sequence: CDR1 SGHTA, CDR2 FQGTGA. The material sequenced was peripheral blood, taken on day 0 of AZD1222 vaccination. This chain uses TRBV7-3 with TRBJ2-2; 10 bases fit TRBD1. The clonotype was recovered from an adult in good health. CDR3: CASKPGQGTGELFF. The DNA for the CDR3 is TGTGCCAGTAAACCGGGACAGGGGACCGGGGAGCTGTTTTTT. Using reference TRBV7-3 and TRBJ2-2 for the parts outside the CDR3, the full variable domain is GAGVSQTPSNKVTEKGKYVELRCDPISGHTALYWYRQSLGQGPEFLIYFQGTGAADDSGLPNDRFFAVRPEGSVSTLKIQRTERGDSAVYLCASKPGQGTGELFFGEGSRLTVL.